The 15 T cell receptor beta chains below come from one sample, sequenced in a study of siplizumab effects on memory and regulatory T cells. TCRdb's copy holds only in-frame clones and misses some; the assay was immunoSEQ multiplex PCR. The top ten hold roughly 2.6% of the sample, which has approximately 100,000 clones, around 92% seen once. Specimen: CD4+ T cells sorted from blood. The receptors were gathered from a human donor in good health. Some clones in this sample may be carry-over from other donors' samples.

V gene TRBV30 combines with J gene TRBJ1-2; 7 nucleotides match TRBD1. V dropped 5 bases and J dropped 4; count of bases not matched to a gene: 13. The CDR3 runs 15 residues. Germline lookup yields CDR1 GTSNPN and CDR2 SVGIG (reference sequence). The CDR3 coding sequence is TGTGCCTGGCCTAGGTATCTACAGGGGACCTATGGCTACACCTTC. It specifies CAWPRYLQGTYGYTF.

The gene calls are TRBV18 and TRBJ2-3; D not certain. Looked up from germline, CDR1 is KGHSH and CDR2 is LQKENI. V was pared by 3 bases and J by 14 bases, with 12 bases between. This CDR3 is built from 11 residues. The CDR3 sequence: CASSPKDRVYF. The CDR3 coding sequence is TGTGCCAGCTCACCGAAGGACCGTGTGTATTTT. The full variable domain, in which reference TRBV18 and TRBJ2-3 provide the parts outside the CDR3, is NAGVMQNPRHLVRRRGQEARLRCSPMKGHSHVYWYRQLPEEGLKFMVYLQKENIIDESGMPKERFSAEFPKEGPSILRIQQVVRGDSAAYFCASSPKDRVYFGPGTRLTVL.

This clone was picked up one time. The genes are TRBV28 and TRBJ1-6; the D is unclear. The V end was cut by 6 bases, the J end by 8 bases, with 11 bases between. Germline lookup yields CDR1 MDHEN and CDR2 SYDVKM. This CDR3 has 13 amino acids. The CDR3 loop is CASRLGRHSPLHF. For the CDR3, the DNA is TGTGCCAGCAGACTCGGACGGCATTCACCCCTCCACTTT.

This sequence joins TRBV11-2 and TRBJ2-2; TRBD1 agrees at 8 bases. The J segment lost 5 bases and the V segment lost 5 bases, leaving 10 bases of the junction unmatched. Germline CDR1 is SGHAT and CDR2 is FQNNGV. The CDR3 sequence is 16 residues long. CDR3 sequence (DNA): TGTGCCAGCAGCACCCGGACAGGGAAAGGTACCGGGGAGCTGTTTTTT. The encoded protein is CASSTRTGKGTGELFF. The full variable domain, its missing parts supplied by reference TRBV11-2 and TRBJ2-2, is EAGVAQSPRYKIIEKRQSVAFWCNPISGHATLYWYQQILGQGPKLLIQFQNNGVVDDSQLPKDRFSAERLKGVDSTLKIQPAKLEDSAVYLCASSTRTGKGTGELFFGEGSRLTVL.

V usage is TRBV5-6 and J usage is TRBJ1-1; 9 nucleotides line up with TRBD1. Germline assignment: CDR1 SGHDT and CDR2 YYEEEE. This CDR3 comprises 15 residues. V shed 4 bases and J 6 bases; nucleotides not matched to a gene: 10. The CDR3 DNA is TGTGCCAGCAGCGGGGGGACAGGGAGTACCCCTGAAGCTTTCTTT. Translating gives CASSGGTGSTPEAFF. Full variable domain (remainder filled in from reference TRBV5-6 and TRBJ1-1): DAGVTQSPTHLIKTRGQQVTLRCSPKSGHDTVSWYQQALGQGPQFIFQYYEEEERQRGNFPDRFSGHQFPNYSSELNVNALLLGDSALYLCASSGGTGSTPEAFFGQGTRLTVV.

The chain uses TRBV6-6 and TRBJ1-2; D gene uncertain. This CDR3 is 12 amino acids long. V gave up 6 bases and J gave up 1 base, with 6 bases separating them. Per the germline V gene, CDR1 is MNHNY and CDR2 is SVGAGI (reference sequence). The CDR3 spells CASRAGNYGYTF. The CDR3 region has the DNA TGTGCCAGCAGGGCGGGTAACTATGGCTACACCTTC.

The chain uses TRBV9 and TRBJ2-3, with 13 nucleotides matching TRBD2. The CDR3 is 18 amino acids. J was trimmed by 5 bases and V by 0 bases; bases with no gene match: 9. Germline CDR1 is SGDLS and CDR2 is YYNGEE. DNA for the CDR3: TGTGCCAGCAGCGTAGGTAGACTAGCGGGAGGATCGGGAGATACGCAGTATTTT. Its translation: CASSVGRLAGGSGDTQYF. The full variable domain, completed using reference TRBV9 and TRBJ2-3, is DSGVTQTPKHLITATGQRVTLRCSPRSGDLSVYWYQQSLDQGLQFLIQYYNGEERAKGNILERFSAQQFPDLHSELNLSSLELGDSALYFCASSVGRLAGGSGDTQYFGPGTRLTVL.

The gene calls are TRBV28 and TRBJ1-4; TRBD1 might be the D (5 bases). V lost 2 bases and J lost 8, with 9 bases in between. Germline CDR1 reads MDHEN; CDR2 reads SYDVKM. This CDR3 spans 13 amino acids. This chain's CDR3 is CASSLEAGEKLFF. The CDR3 coding sequence is TGTGCCAGCAGTTTAGAAGCAGGGGAAAAACTGTTTTTT. Using reference TRBV28 and TRBJ1-4 for the parts outside the CDR3, the full variable domain is DVKVTQSSRYLVKRTGEKVFLECVQDMDHENMFWYRQDPGLGLRLIYFSYDVKMKEKGDIPEGYSVSREKKERFSLILESASTNQTSMYLCASSLEAGEKLFFGSGTQLSVL.

This chain links TRBV6-6 with TRBJ2-7; D not resolved. With 1 base removed from V and 0 bases from J, the gap between germline ends came to 13 bases. The CDR3 consists of 16 residues. Germline V gives CDR1 MNHNY, CDR2 SVGAGI (reference sequence). CDR3 in amino acids: CASSYYTRFSSYEQYF. CDR3 sequence (DNA): TGTGCCAGCAGTTACTACACGCGCTTCAGCTCCTACGAGCAGTACTTC.

This chain joins TRBV15 and TRBJ1-2; 7 bases are a match to TRBD1. The CDR3 runs 14 residues. Germline CDR1 is LNHNV and CDR2 is YYDKDF (reference sequence). V dropped 4 bases and J dropped 4; count of bases not matched to a gene: 6. The CDR3 nucleotides are TGTGCCACCAGCATGACCGGGACAGCCTATGGCTACACCTTC. Protein sequence: CATSMTGTAYGYTF.

This CDR3 reads CASSAVRGGSTDTQYF. The CDR3 DNA sequence: TGCGCCAGCAGCGCAGTTAGAGGAGGGAGCACAGATACGCAGTATTTT. J is TRBJ2-3 and V is TRBV5-1; D is perhaps TRBD2 (6 bases). Trimming took 4 bases from V and 0 from J, leaving 15 bases between them. Per the germline V gene, CDR1 is SGHRS and CDR2 is YFSETQ. The CDR3 consists of 16 residues.

The chain couples TRBV5-1 to TRBJ2-3; D remains ambiguous. The CDR3 covers 12 residues. Germline V CDR1 and CDR2: SGHRS, YFSETQ. V lost 4 bases and J 4 bases, leaving 7 bases between the germline ends. Written as DNA, the CDR3 is TGCGCCAGCAGCCCCTGGCCAGATACGCAGTATTTT. Its translation: CASSPWPDTQYF.

CDR3 in amino acids: CASSEGTSTDTQYF. The CDR3 nucleotides are TGTGCCAGCAGCGAAGGAACTAGCACAGATACGCAGTATTTT. The chain carries TRBV7-8 and TRBJ2-3; no definite D call. The V and J ends lost 5 bases and 0 bases respectively, with 9 bases between them. Germline V gives CDR1 SGHVS, CDR2 FQNEAQ. The CDR3 totals 14 residues. Filled out from reference TRBV7-8 and TRBJ2-3, the complete variable domain reads GAGVSQSPRYKVAKRGQDVALRCDPISGHVSLFWYQQALGQGPEFLTYFQNEAQLDKSGLPSDRFFAERPEGSVSTLKIQRTQQEDSAVYLCASSEGTSTDTQYFGPGTRLTVL.

The J gene is TRBJ1-5, the V gene TRBV5-1, with D tentatively TRBD1 (5 bases). In germline, CDR1 is SGHRS, CDR2 YFSETQ. The V gene lost 7 bases and the J gene lost 6 bases, with 23 bases spanning the gap. The CDR3 runs 16 residues. CDR3 in DNA: TGCGCCAGCCTAAATGCTCGTAGGCAGGGAGGTCAGCCCCAGCATTTT. Protein sequence: CASLNARRQGGQPQHF.

The chain couples TRBV28 to TRBJ1-5; D ambiguous. With 3 bases removed from V and 10 bases from J, the gap between germline ends came to 13 bases. Germline assignment: CDR1 MDHEN and CDR2 SYDVKM. The CDR3 runs to 13 residues. DNA for the CDR3: TGTGCCAGCAGTTTCGGTCAGTCAAGCCCCCAGCATTTT. Amino acids: CASSFGQSSPQHF.